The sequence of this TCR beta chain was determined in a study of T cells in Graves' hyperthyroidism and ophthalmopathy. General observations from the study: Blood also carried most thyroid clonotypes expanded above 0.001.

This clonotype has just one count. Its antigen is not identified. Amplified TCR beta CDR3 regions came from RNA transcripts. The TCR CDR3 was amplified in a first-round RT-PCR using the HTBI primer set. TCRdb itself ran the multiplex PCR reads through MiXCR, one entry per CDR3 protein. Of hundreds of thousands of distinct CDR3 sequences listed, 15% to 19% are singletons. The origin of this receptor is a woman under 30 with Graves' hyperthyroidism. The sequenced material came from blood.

CDR3 sequence reads: CASSQVGRTEAFF. The CDR3 coding sequence is TGTGCCAGCAGCCAAGTCGGAAGGACTGAAGCTTTCTTT. This rearrangement joins TRBV11-2 to TRBJ1-1; D gene ambiguous. Between the trimmed V and J ends, which lost 5 bases and 5 bases, there was a span of 12 bases. The CDR3 length is 13 residues. CDR1 and CDR2 (germline): SGHAT, FQNNGV.